The rows below give T cell receptor beta chains drawn from one sample of a study of cytomegalovirus exposure and HLA in healthy donors. Produced via immunoSEQ multiplex PCR; TCRdb's table is partial and in-frame only. This sample contains 70,000 to 75,000 clones. Source material: PBMCs. The receptor source for this set is a female donor in good health and CMV-seropositive. Both conserved end residues are part of each CDR3. A D gene is named only where the DNA matches it firmly.

V	J	D	CDR3	DNA
TRBV11-2	TRBJ2-7	.	CASNQPSTDSYEQYF	TGTGCCAGCAACCAACCCTCGACTGACTCCTACGAGCAGTACTTC
TRBV19	TRBJ1-2	TRBD1	CASSMETGANYGYTF	TGTGCCAGTAGTATGGAGACAGGGGCTAACTATGGCTACACCTTC
TRBV4-1	TRBJ1-1	TRBD1	CASSQRTGMNTEAFF	TGCGCCAGCAGCCAAAGGACAGGCATGAACACTGAAGCTTTCTTT
TRBV7-9	TRBJ1-4	.	CASSFGRYNEKLFF	TGTGCCAGCAGCTTCGGTAGATATAATGAAAAACTGTTTTTT
TRBV11-2	TRBJ1-5	.	CASSLAVEQPQHF	TGTGCCAGCAGCTTAGCGGTAGAACAGCCCCAGCATTTT
TRBV19	TRBJ2-2	.	CASSWPGENTGELFF	TGTGCCAGTAGTTGGCCGGGTGAGAACACCGGGGAGCTGTTTTTT
TRBV4-3	TRBJ2-7	TRBD1	CASSRRRDSASYEQYF	TGCGCCAGCAGCCGCCGCCGGGACAGTGCCTCCTACGAGCAGTACTTC
TRBV2	TRBJ2-7	.	CASSDLEQYF	TGTGCCAGCAGTGACCTCGAGCAGTACTTC
TRBV19	TRBJ1-4	.	CASSIQGEKLFF	TGTGCCAGTAGTATCCAGGGCGAAAAACTGTTTTTT
TRBV18	TRBJ2-3	.	CASSPYTYTQYF	TGTGCCAGCTCACCTTACACATATACGCAGTATTTT
TRBV18	TRBJ2-5	TRBD2	CASSPPSRAGAQETQYF	TGTGCCAGCTCACCACCGAGCCGAGCGGGAGCTCAAGAGACCCAGTACTTC
TRBV19	TRBJ2-1	TRBD1	CASRRQGNSDNEQFF	TGTGCCAGTAGACGACAGGGGAACTCCGACAATGAGCAGTTCTTC
TRBV7-2	TRBJ1-3	.	CASKWSGSGNTIYF	TGTGCCAGCAAGTGGAGCGGCTCTGGAAACACCATATATTTT